The clone carrying this T cell receptor beta chain is a singleton in its sample. Its antigen is unidentified. Germline CDR1 SQVTM, CDR2 ANQGSEA. With V trimmed by 6 bases and J by 7 bases, 10 bases remained unmatched. The CDR3 covers 13 residues. The donors formed part of the roughly 120-subject validation cohort, distinct from the 666-subject first cohort. The entry originates in a study of cytomegalovirus exposure and HLA in healthy donors. Findings of the study overall: It was 150 to 200 TCR beta chains that were listed as cytomegalovirus-associated. A later analysis found first-cohort TCR clusters tended to co-occur in the 130 or so validation repertoires. For most TCR sequences rarity was the rule, although some public TCRs occurred in many donors.

The method was immunoSEQ multiplex PCR; TCRdb's version includes in-frame clones alone and lacks a portion of them. The sample contains some 240,000 clones, over 75% of which appear only once. The rearrangement joins TRBV29-1 to TRBJ2-7, with 9 bases aligning to TRBD1. Input material: PBMCs. The clonotype was recovered from a woman in her late teens or twenties in good health and CMV-seropositive. The CDR3 here is CSVGQGTRVEQYF. The CDR3 region has the DNA TGCAGCGTCGGACAGGGGACGCGGGTGGAGCAGTACTTC.